Listed here are 22 T cell receptor beta chains from one sample, sequenced in a study of shared clonotypes between healthy human individuals (dated by TCRdb to 2019 to 2021). Library method: the immunoSEQ multiplex PCR assay. What TCRdb holds here is the immuneACCESS table cut down to in-frame rearrangements. Part of the clones is not present; checked against another copy, under half of the missing clones reflect an unresolved V gene, and the others are unexplained. Counted in this sample were 2 million to 3 million clones; over 85% of them appeared once. The ten largest clonotypes hold around 0.37% of the sample. What was sequenced was naive CD4+ T cells from PBMCs. What this sample's cell subset or site label stands for: CD45RA+ positively selected. The receptors here all came from a man aged 18-30 years in good health. Some clones in this sample may be carry-over from other donors' samples.

This clone was found once. This chain's CDR3 is CASSRGQGRTGELFF. CDR3 nucleotides: TGTGCCAGCAGTCGAGGACAGGGGAGAACCGGGGAGCTGTTTTTT. The rearrangement uses TRBV6-1 and TRBJ2-2; the match to TRBD1 covers 9 bases. The germline gives CDR1 MNHNS, CDR2 SASEGT. Germline trimming cut 5 bases from V and 5 bases from J; bases unmatched to any gene: 6. The CDR3 is 15 residues long.

In its sample, this clone was seen once. The V gene is TRBV9, the J gene TRBJ1-2; maybe TRBD1 (6 bases). The CDR3 contains 15 residues. Looked up from germline, CDR1 is SGDLS and CDR2 is YYNGEE. Trimming cost V 4 bases and J 5 bases, with 18 bases left between them. The CDR3 reads CASSQAIRGLYGYTF. The CDR3 DNA is TGTGCCAGCAGCCAAGCGATACGGGGGCTTTATGGCTACACCTTC.

The chain employs TRBV19 and TRBJ2-7; perhaps TRBD1 as D (7 bases). Germline CDR1 and CDR2: LNHDA and SQIVND (reference sequence). V shed 4 bases and J shed 1 base, with 11 bases lying between them. The CDR3 covers 14 residues. This chain's CDR3 is CASSRGDRSYEQYF. CDR3 in DNA: TGTGCCAGTAGTAGGGGGGACAGATCCTACGAGCAGTACTTC.

V usage is TRBV6-6 and J usage is TRBJ2-3, with 7 bases that match TRBD2. V dropped 2 bases and J dropped 3; count of bases not matched to a gene: 5. Germline V gene lookup returns CDR1 MNHNY and CDR2 SVGAGI (reference sequence). The CDR3 covers 15 residues. CDR3 nucleotides: TGTGCCAGCAGTTACCCGACTAGCCGGACAGATACGCAGTATTTT. It specifies CASSYPTSRTDTQYF.

The V gene is TRBV7-2, the J gene TRBJ1-5, with a weak D call TRBD1 (6 bases). The length of the CDR3 is 17 residues. Germline V gene sequence: CDR1 SGHTA, CDR2 FQGNSA. V was pared by 0 bases and J by 6 bases, with 18 bases between. The CDR3 protein is CASSLAIGAGVGQPQHF. The CDR3 DNA reads as TGTGCCAGCAGCTTAGCGATTGGTGCAGGGGTCGGTCAGCCCCAGCATTTT.

A remark on this clone: A much bigger clone sits one base away, suggesting this may be a read error. This rearrangement joins TRBV7-6 to TRBJ2-5, with D unclear. The CDR3 is 11 residues long. V was cut by 2 bases and J by 3 bases, with 1 base left in between. The germline gives CDR1 SGHVS, CDR2 FNYEAQ. CDR3 residues: CASSLKETQYF. The CDR3 nucleotides are TGTGCCAGCAGCTTAAAAGAGACCCAGTACTTC. Combining the CDR3 with reference TRBV7-6 and TRBJ2-5 gives the whole variable domain GAGVSQSPRYKVTKRGQDVALRCDPISGHVSLYWYRQALGQGPEFLTYFNYEAQQDKSGLPNDRFSAERPEGSISTLTIQRTEQRDSAMYRCASSLKETQYFGPGTRLLVL.

With respect to this clone: The same CDR3 arises from other DNA sequences in this sample as well. The V and J genes are TRBV27 and TRBJ2-7; D is possibly TRBD2 (6 bases). V lost 3 bases to trimming and J lost 0 bases, with 9 bases between them. This CDR3 contains 14 residues. CDR1 and CDR2 from the germline V gene are MNHEY and SMNVEV (reference sequence). CDR3 sequence reads: CASSLAGSSYEQYF. Here the CDR3 DNA reads TGTGCCAGCAGTTTGGCGGGGAGCTCCTACGAGCAGTACTTC.

The V and J genes are TRBV2 and TRBJ1-1; maybe TRBD1 (6 bases). Germline lookup yields CDR1 SNHLY and CDR2 FYNNEI. The length of the CDR3 is 16 residues. Trimming removed 6 bases at V and 5 bases at J, with 22 bases between. Written as DNA, the CDR3 is TGTGCCAGCAGCGAGAGGGGGGCTCAACTTCTGACTGAAGCTTTCTTT. It translates to CASSERGAQLLTEAFF.

Of note for this clone: Other DNA sequences in this sample translate to the same CDR3. The chain joins TRBV28 to TRBJ2-5; D remains unclear. Trimming stripped 2 bases from V and 4 bases from J, with 8 bases between. This CDR3 is 13 amino acids long. Germline V gene data show CDR1 as MDHEN and CDR2 as SYDVKM. The CDR3 DNA reads TGTGCCAGCAGTTTACGACCAATAGAGACCCAGTACTTC. This gives the protein CASSLRPIETQYF.

V and J are TRBV15 and TRBJ1-2, with 9 bases matching TRBD1. Trimming cost V 3 bases and J 8 bases; bases outside gene matches: 10. The CDR3 is 15 residues long. The germline V gene has CDR1 LNHNV and CDR2 YYDKDF (reference sequence). The CDR3 loop is CATSSALGTGKGYTF. DNA for the CDR3: TGTGCCACCAGCAGTGCGCTCGGGACAGGGAAGGGCTACACCTTC.

The chain is built from TRBV19 and TRBJ2-1, with 14 bases aligning to TRBD2. The CDR3 spans 15 residues. Trimming at V came to 8 bases and at J to 7 bases, leaving 7 bases not matched to a gene. Germline V gene lookup returns CDR1 LNHDA and CDR2 SQIVND (reference sequence). CDR3 amino acids: CASRGTSGSGNEQFF. The CDR3 region has the DNA TGTGCCAGTCGGGGGACTAGCGGGAGTGGGAATGAGCAGTTCTTC.

The rearrangement joins TRBV15 to TRBJ1-5; no definite D call. V dropped 5 bases and J dropped 0 bases, with 11 bases sitting between them. The CDR3 sequence is 15 residues long. Germline CDR1 and CDR2: LNHNV and YYDKDF (reference sequence). The CDR3 region is CATSLGGVSNQPQHF. The CDR3 DNA reads TGTGCCACCAGCCTAGGCGGCGTTAGCAATCAGCCCCAGCATTTT.

The genes are TRBV18 and TRBJ2-2, with D possibly TRBD1 on 6 matching bases. The germline V gene has CDR1 KGHSH and CDR2 LQKENI. Between the trimmed V and J ends, which lost 0 bases and 5 bases, there was a span of 13 bases. This CDR3 region has 16 residues. The chain's CDR3 is CASSPPGAGRTGELFF. The CDR3 coding sequence is TGTGCCAGCTCACCACCGGGGGCCGGGCGGACCGGGGAGCTGTTTTTT.

This chain connects TRBV7-2 to TRBJ2-7, with D unclear. V lost 6 bases, J lost 3 bases, and 18 bases lay in between. CDR3 length: 15 amino acids. Looked up from germline, CDR1 is SGHTA and CDR2 is FQGNSA. The CDR3 region is CASRFTPGRVYEQYF. CDR3 nucleotide sequence: TGTGCCAGCAGATTTACACCCGGACGGGTCTACGAGCAGTACTTC.

DNA of the CDR3: TGTGCCAGCAGCTTGGTAACTAGAGGTGGTTGGCACTACGAGCAGTACTTC. Its protein product is CASSLVTRGGWHYEQYF. This chain joins TRBV5-6 and TRBJ2-7; the D gene is possibly TRBD2 (5 bases). The V and J ends lost 0 bases and 3 bases respectively, with 19 bases between them. Germline values: CDR1 SGHDT, CDR2 YYEEEE. This CDR3 is built from 17 residues.

The chain joins TRBV5-5 to TRBJ1-4; a weak D match, TRBD1 (5 bases). The CDR3 consists of 13 residues. V was clipped by 3 bases and J by 10 bases, with 13 bases between them. Germline lookup yields CDR1 SGHKS and CDR2 YYEKEE (reference sequence). The CDR3 DNA reads as TGTGCCAGCAGCTGGGGGGAGCCCGGAAAACTGTTTTTT. Residues: CASSWGEPGKLFF.

V usage is TRBV4-1 and J usage is TRBJ1-4; tentatively, D is TRBD1 (5 bases). V was cut by 3 bases and J by 8 bases, with 16 bases left in between. Germline V lookup: CDR1 MGHRA, CDR2 YSYEKL. The CDR3 is made up of 15 amino acids. For the CDR3, the DNA is TGCGCCAGCAGCCAGGGTCTCGGGGGTCGGGAAAAACTGTTTTTT. Translation: CASSQGLGGREKLFF.

The chain joins TRBV30 to TRBJ1-5; 7 bases line up with TRBD1. There are 15 residues in the CDR3. J was trimmed by 2 bases and V by 2 bases; bases with no gene match: 6. The V gene's germline CDR1 is GTSNPN and CDR2 SVGIG (reference sequence). The CDR3 sequence: CAWSPFDRGNQPQHF. CDR3 nucleotides: TGTGCCTGGAGTCCGTTCGACAGGGGCAATCAGCCCCAGCATTTT.

V usage is TRBV10-3 and J usage is TRBJ2-1; 11 bases map to TRBD1. The trim removed 4 bases at V and 6 bases at J, leaving 8 bases unmatched. CDR3 length: 16 residues. Germline values: CDR1 ENHRY, CDR2 SYGVKD. CDR3 sequence (DNA): TGTGCCATCAGTGGATACGGGACAGGGGGAGGCAATGAGCAGTTCTTC. Translated: CAISGYGTGGGNEQFF.

The V gene is TRBV11-3, the J gene TRBJ2-7; D is uncertain. V lost 1 base and J lost 5, with 6 bases in between. Germline V gene sequence: CDR1 SGHNT, CDR2 YENEEA. The CDR3 has 12 residues. CDR3 in amino acids: CASSLVRDEQYF. The CDR3 region has the DNA TGTGCCAGCAGCTTAGTTAGAGACGAGCAGTACTTC.

This clone was detected only once. J is TRBJ2-1 and V is TRBV7-2; 8 nucleotides align to TRBD2. CDR1 and CDR2 from the germline V gene are SGHTA and FQGNSA. The CDR3 has 16 residues. Trimming removed 7 bases from V and 8 bases from J; junction bases left unmatched: 16. The DNA of the CDR3 is TGTGCCAGCAATAAACTACAGAGCGGGGGTCGGGATGAGCAGTTCTTC. Its translation: CASNKLQSGGRDEQFF.

Points on this clone: Other DNA sequences within the sample encode an identical CDR3. This chain joins TRBV5-1 and TRBJ2-3; 16 nucleotides match TRBD2. CDR3 size: 15 residues. Germline V gene lookup returns CDR1 SGHRS and CDR2 YFSETQ. The ends lost 4 bases at V and 6 bases at J; junction bases unmatched: 2. The CDR3 nucleotides are TGCGCCAGCAGCCCGGGACTAGCGGGAGGGGATACGCAGTATTTT. Translation gives CASSPGLAGGDTQYF.